Presented here are 19 T cell receptor beta chains from one specimen sequenced in a study of cytotoxic CD8 clonotypes in ibrutinib-treated CLL. TCRdb keeps only in-frame clones here, not all; method: immunoSEQ multiplex PCR. The sample carries roughly 150,000 clones, 70% to 90% recorded once. The starting material was PBMCs, obtained at disease progression, from a patient treated with ibrutinib. These TCRs come from a human donor with chronic lymphocytic leukemia.

This sequence joins TRBV30 and TRBJ2-1, with 8 bases fitting TRBD2. The CDR3 extends over 15 amino acids. V was pared by 1 base and J by 8 bases, with 10 bases of the junction left unmatched. Germline values: CDR1 GTSNPN, CDR2 SVGIG (reference sequence). In DNA form, the CDR3 reads TGTGCCTGGAGTGAGGCGGGAGGTTTCGGCTATGAGCAGTTCTTC. Translation: CAWSEAGGFGYEQFF.

This sequence joins TRBV5-6 and TRBJ2-3; tentative D call: TRBD2 (5 bases). The germline V gene has CDR1 SGHDT and CDR2 YYEEEE. There are 17 residues in the CDR3. The ends were cut back, 4 bases at V and 3 bases at J, with 21 bases in the middle. The CDR3 nucleotides are TGTGCCAGCAGCCGGACCCGGGAAAGGCGGACGACAGATACGCAGTATTTT. This encodes CASSRTRERRTTDTQYF.

J is TRBJ2-1 and V is TRBV18, with 13 bases lining up with TRBD2. Germline loops: CDR1 KGHSH, CDR2 LQKENI. Trimming at V came to 3 bases and at J to 7 bases, leaving 15 bases not matched to a gene. This CDR3 is built from 19 residues. CDR3 nucleotides: TGTGCCAGCTCACCGACATTAAGGACTAGCGGGAGCGCGCCGAATGAGCAGTTCTTC. It specifies CASSPTLRTSGSAPNEQFF.

This clone was detected once. The chain recombines TRBV6-1 with TRBJ1-1; possible D gene TRBD1, 5 bases. The V gene lost 6 bases and the J gene lost 6 bases, with 17 bases spanning the gap. The CDR3 sequence is 14 residues long. CDR1 and CDR2 (germline): MNHNS, SASEGT. The CDR3 nucleotides are TGTGCCAGCAGGGCTCTGGCAGGGTGGGCTGAAGCTTTCTTT. Protein: CASRALAGWAEAFF.

The V and J genes are TRBV5-8 and TRBJ1-2; D remains unclear. The germline CDR1 and CDR2 sequences are SGHTS and YDEGEE. The V end was cut by 4 bases, the J end by 4 bases, with 17 bases between. This CDR3 contains 15 residues. The CDR3: CASSPRALEGYGYTF. The CDR3 DNA is TGTGCCAGCAGCCCAAGGGCCTTAGAGGGCTATGGCTACACCTTC.

The V call is TRBV4-3, the J call TRBJ1-1, with unresolved D. This CDR3 comprises 13 residues. Trimming cost V 0 bases and J 6 bases, with 8 bases left between them. CDR1 LGHNA and CDR2 YSLEER come from the germline V gene. This chain's CDR3 is CASSQDLTAEAFF. In DNA form, the CDR3 reads TGCGCCAGCAGCCAAGATCTAACAGCTGAAGCTTTCTTT.

There are a few counts of this clone. The gene calls are TRBV2 and TRBJ1-1; D uncertain. CDR1 is SNHLY, CDR2 FYNNEI, per germline. V lost 8 bases and J lost 6, with 10 bases in between. The CDR3 loop spans 11 amino acids. The CDR3 nucleotides read TGTGCCAGCCTTAGGGTGGCTGAAGCTTTCTTT. Translation gives CASLRVAEAFF.

The rearrangement uses TRBV6-5 and TRBJ2-1; possible D gene TRBD1, 5 bases. Trimming took off 0 bases at V and 7 bases at J, with 16 bases between the two ends. CDR1 and CDR2 from the germline V gene are MNHEY and SVGAGI. The CDR3 loop spans 16 amino acids. The CDR3 sequence: CASSYSPFLQENEQFF. CDR3 coding DNA: TGTGCCAGCAGTTACTCACCCTTCTTACAGGAGAATGAGCAGTTCTTC.

The rearrangement links TRBV4-1 to TRBJ2-3, with 8 bases matching TRBD1. Looked up from germline, CDR1 is MGHRA and CDR2 is YSYEKL. V shed 1 base and J 2 bases; nucleotides not matched to a gene: 5. The CDR3 covers 16 residues. The CDR3 sequence is CASSQGDRRSTDTQYF. In nucleotides, the CDR3 is TGCGCCAGCAGCCAAGGGGACAGGCGATCCACAGATACGCAGTATTTT.

The V and J genes are TRBV27 and TRBJ2-7, with D perhaps given as TRBD1 or TRBD2 (5 bases each). CDR3 size: 14 residues. V was shortened by 5 bases and J by 8 bases, with 19 bases between the two germline ends. CDR1 MNHEY and CDR2 SMNVEV come from the germline V gene (reference sequence). CDR3 sequence: CASSRIRDHRQQYF. CDR3 bases: TGTGCCAGCAGTAGAATCCGGGACCACCGACAGCAGTACTTC.

CDR3 bases: TGTGCCAGCAGTTTATCTGGGCAGATCCTCCCCCGCGGCTACACCTTC. Translating it yields CASSLSGQILPRGYTF. The genes are TRBV27 and TRBJ1-2, with no clear D. From germline, CDR1 is MNHEY and CDR2 SMNVEV (reference sequence). Trimming stripped 0 bases from V and 8 bases from J, with 19 bases between. The CDR3 length is 16 residues.

The V call is TRBV6-5, the J call TRBJ2-7; D may be TRBD2 (5 bases). Germline CDR1 MNHEY, CDR2 SVGAGI. The CDR3 consists of 12 residues. V was trimmed by 6 bases and J by 2 bases, leaving 8 bases between them. CDR3 bases: TGTGCCAGCAGGAACGGGGCCTACGAGCAGTACTTC. This sequence encodes CASRNGAYEQYF.

This sequence joins TRBV9 and TRBJ2-7; no firm D call. V was shortened by 3 bases and J by 3 bases, with 13 bases between the two germline ends. CDR3 length equals 14 residues. Germline V gives CDR1 SGDLS, CDR2 YYNGEE. The DNA for the CDR3 is TGTGCCAGCAGCGCAAGAGACCGGCACTACGAGCAGTACTTC. Translated: CASSARDRHYEQYF.

The chain has TRBV25-1 and TRBJ2-1; 10 nucleotides align to TRBD2. With 3 bases clipped from V and 4 bases from J, the junction kept 3 bases outside the gene matches. Germline loops: CDR1 MGHDK, CDR2 SYGVNS. This CDR3 is 15 amino acids long. CDR3 residues: CASSDSSGSYNEQFF. CDR3 DNA: TGTGCCAGCAGTGATTCTAGCGGGAGTTACAATGAGCAGTTCTTC.

This chain uses TRBV4-1 with TRBJ2-1, with D unclear. V was trimmed by 1 base and J by 5 bases, leaving 12 bases between them. This CDR3 is built from 15 residues. Germline V CDR1 and CDR2: MGHRA, YSYEKL. This chain's CDR3 is CASSQVVWSDNEQFF. CDR3 bases: TGCGCCAGCAGCCAAGTTGTGTGGAGCGACAATGAGCAGTTCTTC.

The rearrangement joins TRBV5-1 to TRBJ1-5; D is uncertain. Trimming shortened V by 0 bases and J by 10 bases, and 11 bases separated the two germline ends. Germline V lookup: CDR1 SGHRS, CDR2 YFSETQ. This CDR3 has 13 amino acids. CDR3 protein: CASSLEVESPQHF. CDR3 bases: TGCGCCAGCAGCTTGGAGGTGGAATCCCCCCAGCATTTT. Variable domain in full (rest from reference TRBV5-1 and TRBJ1-5): KAGVTQTPRYLIKTRGQQVTLSCSPISGHRSVSWYQQTPGQGLQFLFEYFSETQRNKGNFPGRFSGRQFSNSRSEMNVSTLELGDSALYLCASSLEVESPQHFGDGTRLSIL.

The rearrangement uses TRBV2 and TRBJ2-1, with 15 bases identical to TRBD2. Unmatched junction bases numbered 7, after V lost 6 bases and J lost 4 bases. CDR3 length: 17 residues. From germline, CDR1 is SNHLY and CDR2 FYNNEI. CDR3 loop: CASRLGLAGGRYNEQFF. In DNA form, the CDR3 reads TGTGCCAGCAGGCTAGGACTAGCGGGAGGGCGGTACAATGAGCAGTTCTTC.

The rearrangement joins TRBV11-1 to TRBJ2-5; 12 nucleotides align to TRBD2. With V trimmed by 5 bases and J by 1 base, 8 bases remained unmatched. Germline CDR1 and CDR2: SGHAT and FQDESV (reference sequence). The CDR3 is 17 amino acids. CDR3 bases: TGTGCCAGCAGCATGAAAGGACTAGCGGGGATCCAAGAGACCCAGTACTTC. Translated, it gives CASSMKGLAGIQETQYF.

The V call is TRBV27, the J call TRBJ1-5; 7 nucleotides match TRBD1. The V gene's germline CDR1 is MNHEY and CDR2 SMNVEV (reference sequence). CDR3 length: 18 residues. Germline trimming cut 3 bases from V and 3 bases from J; bases unmatched to any gene: 14. The CDR3 region has the DNA TGTGCCAGCAGTTTTTCCCCCGCACCGGACAGGAACAATCAGCCCCAGCATTTT. Encoded protein: CASSFSPAPDRNNQPQHF.